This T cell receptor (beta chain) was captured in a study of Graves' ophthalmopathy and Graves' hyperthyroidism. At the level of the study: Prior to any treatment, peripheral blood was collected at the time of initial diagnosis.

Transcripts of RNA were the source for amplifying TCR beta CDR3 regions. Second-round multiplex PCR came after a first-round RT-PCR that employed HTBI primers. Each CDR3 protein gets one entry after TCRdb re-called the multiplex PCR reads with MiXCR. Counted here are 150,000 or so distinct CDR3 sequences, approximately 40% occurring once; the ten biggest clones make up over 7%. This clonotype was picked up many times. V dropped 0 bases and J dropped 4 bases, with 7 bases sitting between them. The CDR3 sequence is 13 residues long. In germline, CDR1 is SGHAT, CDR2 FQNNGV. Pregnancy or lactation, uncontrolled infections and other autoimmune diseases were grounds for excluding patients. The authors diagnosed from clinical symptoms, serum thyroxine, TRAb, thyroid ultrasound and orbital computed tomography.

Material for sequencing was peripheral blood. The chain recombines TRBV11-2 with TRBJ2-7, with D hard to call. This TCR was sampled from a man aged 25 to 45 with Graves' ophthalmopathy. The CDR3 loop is CASSLDPRYEQYF. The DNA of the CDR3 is TGTGCCAGCAGCTTAGATCCTAGATACGAGCAGTACTTC.